The source of this T cell receptor beta chain is a study of Graves' ophthalmopathy and Graves' hyperthyroidism. Beta-chain TCR CDR3 regions were amplified from RNA transcripts. RT-PCR with HTBI primers came first, then second-round multiplex PCR. Each CDR3 protein is one row after TCRdb ran MiXCR on the multiplex PCR reads. Of 740,000 or so distinct CDR3 sequences detected, 35% to 50% appear once; the ten largest clones hold 44%. Germline values: CDR1 MGHRA, CDR2 YSYEKL. The V end lost 4 bases, the J end lost 0 bases, and 15 bases lay between the germline ends. CDR3 size: 16 residues. This sequence originates from an adult man with Graves' ophthalmopathy. The sample taken for sequencing was peripheral blood. The rearrangement uses TRBV4-1 and TRBJ1-2; D gene uncertain. CDR3 sequence reads: CASSPRTVLANYGYTF. For the CDR3, the DNA is TGCGCCAGCAGCCCCAGGACTGTTTTAGCTAACTATGGCTACACCTTC.